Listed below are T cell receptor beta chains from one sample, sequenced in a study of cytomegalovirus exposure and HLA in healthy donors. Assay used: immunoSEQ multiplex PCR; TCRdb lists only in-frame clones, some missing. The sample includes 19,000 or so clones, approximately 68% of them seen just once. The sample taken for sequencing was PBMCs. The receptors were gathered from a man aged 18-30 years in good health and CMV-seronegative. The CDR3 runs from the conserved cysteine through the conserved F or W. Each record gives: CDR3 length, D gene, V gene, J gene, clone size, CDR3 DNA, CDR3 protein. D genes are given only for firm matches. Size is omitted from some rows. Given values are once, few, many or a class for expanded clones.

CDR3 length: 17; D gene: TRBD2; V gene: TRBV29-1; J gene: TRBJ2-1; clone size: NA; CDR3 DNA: TGCAGCGTTGCAGGCGGGAGGGCCTATTCCTCCTACAATGAGCAGTTCTTC; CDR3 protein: CSVAGGRAYSSYNEQFF
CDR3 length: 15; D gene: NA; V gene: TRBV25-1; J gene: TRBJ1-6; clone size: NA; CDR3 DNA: TGTGCCAGCAGTGAGGCCGCAATCTATAATTCACCCCTCCACTTT; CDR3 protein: CASSEAAIYNSPLHF
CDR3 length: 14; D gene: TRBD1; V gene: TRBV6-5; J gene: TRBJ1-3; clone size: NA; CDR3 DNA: TGTGCCAGCAGTTTCGACAGGGTTGGAAACACCATATATTTT; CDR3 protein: CASSFDRVGNTIYF
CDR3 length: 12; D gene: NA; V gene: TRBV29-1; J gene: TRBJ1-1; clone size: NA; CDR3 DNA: TGCAGCGTTGTAGCGGGCCGTACTGAAGCTTTCTTT; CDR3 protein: CSVVAGRTEAFF
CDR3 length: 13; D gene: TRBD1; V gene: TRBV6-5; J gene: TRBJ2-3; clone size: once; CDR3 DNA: TGTGCCAGCGGGGACAGGGGCACAGATACGCAGTATTTT; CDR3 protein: CASGDRGTDTQYF
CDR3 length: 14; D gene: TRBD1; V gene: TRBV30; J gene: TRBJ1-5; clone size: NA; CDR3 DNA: TGTGCCTGGACCGACAGGGGCGAATATCAGCCCCAGCATTTT; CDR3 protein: CAWTDRGEYQPQHF
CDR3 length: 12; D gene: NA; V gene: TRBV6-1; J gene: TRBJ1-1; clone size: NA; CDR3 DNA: TGTGCCAGCAGTCGGGGGAACACTGAAGCTTTCTTT; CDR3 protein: CASSRGNTEAFF
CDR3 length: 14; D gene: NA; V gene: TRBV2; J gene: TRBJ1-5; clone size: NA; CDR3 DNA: TGTGCCAGCAGTACCCAGGGAAGCAATCAGCCCCAGCATTTT; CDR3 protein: CASSTQGSNQPQHF
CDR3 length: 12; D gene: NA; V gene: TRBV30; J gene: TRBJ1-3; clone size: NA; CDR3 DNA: TGTGCCTGGGGACAGATTGGAAACACCATATATTTT; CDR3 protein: CAWGQIGNTIYF
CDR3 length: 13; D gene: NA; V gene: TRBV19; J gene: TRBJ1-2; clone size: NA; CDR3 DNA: TGTGCCAGTCGTGGGACACAGGTCGCAGGCTACACCTTC; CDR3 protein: CASRGTQVAGYTF
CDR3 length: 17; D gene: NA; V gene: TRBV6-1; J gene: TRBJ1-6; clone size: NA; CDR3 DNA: TGTGCCAGCAGTGGACTGGGGGGTCCGTCTGGCCCTGGACCCCTCCACTTT; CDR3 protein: CASSGLGGPSGPGPLHF
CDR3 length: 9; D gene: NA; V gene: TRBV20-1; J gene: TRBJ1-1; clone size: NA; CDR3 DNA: TGCAGTCCAGACACTGAAGCTTTCTTT; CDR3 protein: CSPDTEAFF
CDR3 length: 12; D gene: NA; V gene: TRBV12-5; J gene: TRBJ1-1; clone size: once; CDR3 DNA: TGTGCTAGTGGCCTAAGCCAAGCCGAAGCTTTCTTT; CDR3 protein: CASGLSQAEAFF
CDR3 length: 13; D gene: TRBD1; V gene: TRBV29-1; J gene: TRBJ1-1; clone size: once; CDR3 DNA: TGCAGCGTCCGGACAGGAGTTAACACTGAAGCTTTCTTT; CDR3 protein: CSVRTGVNTEAFF
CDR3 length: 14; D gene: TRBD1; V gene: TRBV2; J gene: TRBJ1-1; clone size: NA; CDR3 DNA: TGTGCCAGTACCCTGGGACAGCAGAACACTGAAGCTTTCTTT; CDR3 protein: CASTLGQQNTEAFF
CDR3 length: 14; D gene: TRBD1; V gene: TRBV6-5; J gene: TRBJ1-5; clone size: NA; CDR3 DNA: TGTGCCAGCAGAGGACAGGGGAGCAATCAGCCCCAGCATTTT; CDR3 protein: CASRGQGSNQPQHF
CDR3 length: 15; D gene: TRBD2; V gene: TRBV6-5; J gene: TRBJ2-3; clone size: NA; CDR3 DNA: TGTGCCAGCAGCTCTAAAGCGGGGCCTACAGATACGCAGTATTTT; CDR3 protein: CASSSKAGPTDTQYF
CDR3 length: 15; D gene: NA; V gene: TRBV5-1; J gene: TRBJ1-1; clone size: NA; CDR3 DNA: TGCGCCAGCAGCTTGTGGGAGGCAGGTAACACTGAAGCTTTCTTT; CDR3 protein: CASSLWEAGNTEAFF
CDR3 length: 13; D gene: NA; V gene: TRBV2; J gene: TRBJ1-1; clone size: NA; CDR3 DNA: TGTGCCAGCAGCGCTCAGTGGAACACTGAAGCTTTCTTT; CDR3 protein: CASSAQWNTEAFF
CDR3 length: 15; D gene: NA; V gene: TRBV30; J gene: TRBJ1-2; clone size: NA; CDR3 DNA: TGTGCCTGGAGTGTTCTGGAGGGTATGACGGGTGGCTACACCTTC; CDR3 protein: CAWSVLEGMTGGYTF
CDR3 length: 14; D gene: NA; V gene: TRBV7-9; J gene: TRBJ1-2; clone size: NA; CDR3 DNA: TGTGCCAGCAGAACACTGGGGGGAGGCTATGGCTACACCTTC; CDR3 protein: CASRTLGGGYGYTF
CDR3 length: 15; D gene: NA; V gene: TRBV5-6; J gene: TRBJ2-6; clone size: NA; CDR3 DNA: TGTGCCAGCAGGGACGCAGGGTCTGGGGCCAACGTCCTGACTTTC; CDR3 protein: CASRDAGSGANVLTF
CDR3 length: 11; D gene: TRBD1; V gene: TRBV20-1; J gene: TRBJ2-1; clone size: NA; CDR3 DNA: TGCAGTGCTACGACAGGGACTGAGCAGTTCTTC; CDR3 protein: CSATTGTEQFF
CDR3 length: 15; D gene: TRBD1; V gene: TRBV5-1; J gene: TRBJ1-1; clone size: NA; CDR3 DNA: TGCGCCAGCAGCTTGCTCGGGACAGCCAACACTGAAGCTTTCTTT; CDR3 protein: CASSLLGTANTEAFF
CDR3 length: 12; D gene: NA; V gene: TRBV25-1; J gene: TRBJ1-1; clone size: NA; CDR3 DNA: TGTGCCAGCACAGGCGATGTCACTGAAGCTTTCTTT; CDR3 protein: CASTGDVTEAFF
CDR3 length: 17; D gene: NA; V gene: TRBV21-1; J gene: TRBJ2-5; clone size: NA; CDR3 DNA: TGTGCCAGAGCCTCGACAGTCCAGCCCTCCTTTTGGGAGACCCAGTACTTC; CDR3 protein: CARASTVQPSFWETQYF
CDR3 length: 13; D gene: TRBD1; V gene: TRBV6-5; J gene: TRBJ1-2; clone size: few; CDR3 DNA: TGTGCCACCCGAGACAGGGGAGGTGATGGCTACACCTTC; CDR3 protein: CATRDRGGDGYTF
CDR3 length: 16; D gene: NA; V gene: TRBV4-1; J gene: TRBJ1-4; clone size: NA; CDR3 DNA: TGCGCCAGCAGCCAGAGTCGCAGGGGTCCTAATGAAAAACTGTTTTTT; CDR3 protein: CASSQSRRGPNEKLFF
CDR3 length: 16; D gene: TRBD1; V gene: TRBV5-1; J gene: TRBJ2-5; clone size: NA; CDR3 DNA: TGCGCCAGCAGCATGGAACCGGGACAGCAACAAGAGACCCAGTACTTC; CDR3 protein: CASSMEPGQQQETQYF
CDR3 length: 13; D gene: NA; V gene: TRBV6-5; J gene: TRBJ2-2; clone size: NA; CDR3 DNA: TGTGCCAGCAGTGGACAGTTCACCGGGGAGCTGTTTTTT; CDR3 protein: CASSGQFTGELFF
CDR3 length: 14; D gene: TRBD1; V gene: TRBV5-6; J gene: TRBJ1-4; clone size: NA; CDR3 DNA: TGTGCCAGCAGCGGGACAGGTTCTAATGAAAAACTGTTTTTT; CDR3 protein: CASSGTGSNEKLFF
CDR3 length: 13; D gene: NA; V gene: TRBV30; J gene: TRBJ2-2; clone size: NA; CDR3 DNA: TGTGCCTGGAGTAATGGGCCCTTCGGGGAGCTGTTTTTT; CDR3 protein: CAWSNGPFGELFF
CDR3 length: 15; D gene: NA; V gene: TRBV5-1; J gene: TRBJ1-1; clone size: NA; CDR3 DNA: TGCGCCAGCAGCCTCGTCGGGGGTGGTGGCACTGAAGCTTTCTTT; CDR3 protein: CASSLVGGGGTEAFF
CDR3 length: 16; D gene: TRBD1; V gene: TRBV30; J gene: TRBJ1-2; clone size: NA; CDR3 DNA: TGTGCCTGGAGTCCCTTGGGACAGGGGGCAAGAGATGGCTACACCTTC; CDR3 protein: CAWSPLGQGARDGYTF
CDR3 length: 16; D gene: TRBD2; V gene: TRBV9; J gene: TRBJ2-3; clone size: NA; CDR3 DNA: TGTGCCAGCAGCCCCCGTGATCGGGGGGGACAAGATACGCAGTATTTT; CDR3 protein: CASSPRDRGGQDTQYF
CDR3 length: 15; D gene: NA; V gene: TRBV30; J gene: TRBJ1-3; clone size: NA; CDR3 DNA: TGTGCCTGGAGCCTAGACGGTAACTCTGGAAACACCATATATTTT; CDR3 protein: CAWSLDGNSGNTIYF
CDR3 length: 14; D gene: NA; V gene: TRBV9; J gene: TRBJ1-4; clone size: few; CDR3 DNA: TGTGCCAGCAGCGTACAGGCGACTAATGAAAAACTGTTTTTT; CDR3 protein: CASSVQATNEKLFF
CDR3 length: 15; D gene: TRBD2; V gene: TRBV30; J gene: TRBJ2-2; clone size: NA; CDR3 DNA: TGTGCCTGGAGTGAGAGACTAGCGGGATCTGGGGAGCTGTTTTTT; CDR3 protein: CAWSERLAGSGELFF
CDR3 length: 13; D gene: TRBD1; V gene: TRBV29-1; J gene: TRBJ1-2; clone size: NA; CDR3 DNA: TGCAGCGCCCTGACAGGGTCTAATAATGGCTACACCTTC; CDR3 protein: CSALTGSNNGYTF
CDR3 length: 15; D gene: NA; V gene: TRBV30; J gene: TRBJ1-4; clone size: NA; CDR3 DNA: TGTGCCTGGAGTTTGCTTGGGCCCTATCGAGTTGAACTGTTTTTT; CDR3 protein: CAWSLLGPYRVELFF
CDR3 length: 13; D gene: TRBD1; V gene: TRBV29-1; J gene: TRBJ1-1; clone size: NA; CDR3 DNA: TGCAGCGTTGCGAGGACAGGCTACACTGAAGCTTTCTTT; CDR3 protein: CSVARTGYTEAFF
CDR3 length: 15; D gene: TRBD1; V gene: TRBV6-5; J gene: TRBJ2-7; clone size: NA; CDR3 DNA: TGTGCCAGCAGGTCGACAGGGACCTACTCCTACGAGCAGTACTTC; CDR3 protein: CASRSTGTYSYEQYF
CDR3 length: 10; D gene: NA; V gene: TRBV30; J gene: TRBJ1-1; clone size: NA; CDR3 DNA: TGTGCCTGGAGTCGTACTGAAGCTTTCTTT; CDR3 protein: CAWSRTEAFF
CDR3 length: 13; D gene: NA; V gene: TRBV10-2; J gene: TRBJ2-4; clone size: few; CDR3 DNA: TGCGCCAGCAGTGATTCCGGACTATTCCTTCAGTACTTC; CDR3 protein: CASSDSGLFLQYF
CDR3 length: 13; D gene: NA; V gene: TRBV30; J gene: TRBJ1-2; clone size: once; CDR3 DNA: TGTGCCTGGGCGTCGAAGGGGTCTGTTGGCTACACCTTC; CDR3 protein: CAWASKGSVGYTF
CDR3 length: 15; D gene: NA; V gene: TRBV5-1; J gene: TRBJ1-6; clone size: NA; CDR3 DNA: TGCGCCAGCAGCTTTACGACGGACTTCGATTCACCCCTCCACTTT; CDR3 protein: CASSFTTDFDSPLHF
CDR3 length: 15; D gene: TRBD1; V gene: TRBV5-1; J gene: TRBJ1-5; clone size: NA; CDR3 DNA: TGCGCCAGCAGCTTGGAAGGGACAGAGGATCAGCCCCAGCATTTT; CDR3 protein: CASSLEGTEDQPQHF
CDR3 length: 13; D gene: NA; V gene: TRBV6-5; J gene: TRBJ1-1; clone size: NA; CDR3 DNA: TGTGCCAGCAGGAGCAGGGGAACCACTGAAGCTTTCTTT; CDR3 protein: CASRSRGTTEAFF